This T cell receptor beta chain was profiled in a study of T cells in Graves' hyperthyroidism and ophthalmopathy. Study-level findings and limits: Among clonotypes expanded in thyroid above 0.001, most were also found in blood. With a median lead of about 6.9 months before onset, the model predicted ophthalmopathy.

There were TCR beta CDR3 regions amplified from RNA transcripts. The TCR CDR3 was amplified in a first-round RT-PCR using the HTBI primer set. Using its own MiXCR run on the multiplex PCR reads, TCRdb lists one record per CDR3 protein. There are fewer than 500,000 distinct CDR3 sequences in the sample; about 15% occur only once, and about 12% lies in the top ten. V shed 3 bases, J shed 4 bases, and the junction held 11 bases outside the gene matches. CDR1 and CDR2 (germline): SEHNR, FQNEAQ (reference sequence). This CDR3 has 17 residues. This clonotype was observed a handful of times. As yet, its antigen is unknown. A much larger clone lies one base from this, so it may be a read error.

The origin of this receptor is a man in his late teens or twenties with Graves' ophthalmopathy. The V and J genes are TRBV7-9 and TRBJ2-1; 8 bases map to TRBD1. Sequencing input: blood. This chain's CDR3 is CASSLEGKGQVYNEQFF. The CDR3 coding sequence is TGTGCCAGCAGCTTGGAGGGTAAGGGACAGGTTTACAATGAGCAGTTCTTC.